This T cell receptor (beta chain) was retrieved from a study of T cell repertoires in cytomegalovirus infection (dated by TCRdb to the late 2010s). Notes on the research overall: Donor HLA type was relevant to the analysis, as public TCR beta signatures indicated carriage of CMV infection together with the matching HLA type.

Instrument used: Illumina HiSeq 1500. Starting from the raw public reads, TCRdb applied fastp trimming at Q25, assembled clones with MiXCR and retained in-frame beta chains. Each entry merges the rows of one CDR3 protein and shows their most common DNA and genes. For this sample there are around 110,000 distinct CDR3 sequences; about a tenth appear just once. Of the sample, 31% falls within the top ten clones. General study outcomes and caveats: In the ex vivo response, HLA-C-restricted CMV-specific TCR beta clonotypes were dominant, and in two of eight donors the single most frequent clonotype came from this HLA-C-restricted group. In both this cohort and an independent cohort of approximately 350 donors, the cumulative frequency of public TCR beta family members distinguished carriers of CMV infection plus the relevant HLA type.

Reading from cysteine to phenylalanine, the CDR3 counts 16 amino acids. The kept DNA is CDR3 alone, 48 bases in frame from the first base. CDR1 and CDR2 (SEHNR, FQNEAQ) derive from the germline V gene (reference sequence). Germline trimming: 1 base from V, 7 bases from J; junction bases outside gene matches: 10. This clonotype was counted ten times or more. The clone's antigen remains unknown. Base qualities were left out, and no much larger clone turns up one base away. The sequenced sample consisted of PBMCs, sequenced either directly or after in vitro stimulation (not recorded which). Recombination joined TRBV7-9 with TRBJ1-5; a stretch of 7 junction bases matches TRBD1. This TCR came from a human donor in good health (CMV status not recorded). Some clones in this sample may be carry-over from other donors' samples. CDR3 sequence: CASSLGQGSGSQPQHF. The sequenced DNA: TGTGCCAGCAGCTTAGGACAGGGAAGCGGCAGCCAGCCCCAGCATTTT. Here the CDR3 is joined to the reference TRBV7-9 and TRBJ1-5 genes, and the full variable domain is: DTGVSQNPRHKITKRGQNVTFRCDPISEHNRLYWYRQTLGQGPEFLTYFQNEAQLEKSRLLSDRFSAERPKGSFSTLEIQRTEQGDSAMYLCASSLGQGSGSQPQHFGDGTRLSIL.